One and the same sample provided the 3 T cell receptor beta chains below, sequenced in a study of blood T cell repertoires in COVID-19. This table comes from immunoSEQ multiplex PCR, and its TCRdb copy is limited to in-frame clones, with some not included. The top ten clones hold around 5.2% of a sample with approximately 240,000 clones, 83% of them seen once. The sequenced material came from peripheral blood. These receptor sequences come from a human donor in a cohort sampled during active COVID-19.

V and J are TRBV6-5 and TRBJ2-3; 10 bases are shared with TRBD1. With 6 bases clipped from V and 7 bases from J, the junction kept 7 bases outside the gene matches. CDR1 is MNHEY, CDR2 SVGAGI, per germline. The CDR3 sequence is 14 residues long. CDR3 region: CASSRDRGPNTQYF. The CDR3 bases are TGTGCCAGCAGCCGGGACAGGGGTCCAAATACGCAGTATTTT.

In this sample, this clone turned up a few times. The genes are TRBV18 and TRBJ2-7; D is possibly TRBD2 (6 bases). There are 14 residues in the CDR3. The germline CDR1 and CDR2 sequences are KGHSH and LQKENI. V was trimmed by 2 bases and J by 0 bases, leaving 8 bases between them. The DNA for the CDR3 is TGTGCCAGCTCACCAGGGGGGAGCTCCTACGAGCAGTACTTC. Protein: CASSPGGSSYEQYF. Using reference TRBV18 and TRBJ2-7 for the parts outside the CDR3, the full variable domain is NAGVMQNPRHLVRRRGQEARLRCSPMKGHSHVYWYRQLPEEGLKFMVYLQKENIIDESGMPKERFSAEFPKEGPSILRIQQVVRGDSAAYFCASSPGGSSYEQYFGPGTRLTVT.

The chain carries TRBV9 and TRBJ2-2; D may be TRBD1 (7 bases). Germline CDR1 reads SGDLS; CDR2 reads YYNGEE. Trimming removed 0 bases at V and 7 bases at J, with 16 bases between. This CDR3 comprises 16 residues. CDR3 in amino acids: CASSVGAGGIYGELFF. In DNA, the CDR3 is TGTGCCAGCAGCGTAGGGGCAGGGGGGATCTACGGGGAGCTGTTTTTT.